This TCR beta chain was found in a study of blood T cell repertoires in COVID-19. Overall study: The United States, Italy and Spain provided the acute and convalescent COVID-19 samples. T cells, B-cell-depleted T cells, or PBMCs provided the cDNA or gDNA that served as material.

This clone was seen once. Per the authors' pipeline: Cell counts per sample came from amplifying reference gene primers. The table came from immunoSEQ multiplex PCR; TCRdb's copy has only in-frame clones and leaves some out. From that table come the V and J calls and clone size; the DNA was used to work out D and trimming. The data contain roughly 34,000 clones, 90% of them seen just once; the ten biggest clones take up around 20%. Germline-derived CDR1 and CDR2 are SGHVS and FNYEAQ. The CDR3 covers 19 residues. After removal of 3 bases from V and 2 bases from J, the junction contained 14 bases not matched to a gene.

This sequence originates from an elderly man with acute or convalescent COVID-19. Sequencing was carried out using peripheral blood. This chain connects TRBV7-6 to TRBJ2-5, with TRBD2 matching 11 bases. Here the CDR3 reads CASSFSGGARWDMQETQYF. The CDR3 nucleotides are TGTGCCAGCAGCTTTAGCGGGGGGGCGCGTTGGGATATGCAAGAGACCCAGTACTTC.